The T cell receptor beta chain under discussion was sequenced for a study of CD8 T cells in ankylosing spondylitis. General observations from the study: Roughly eight highly homologous variants made up a TCR beta motif that seemed to typify ankylosing spondylitis blood. The authors found the disease-linked clones to be CD8+ and relatively rare in peripheral blood. Enrichment of disease-linked clones was reportedly significant in matched ankylosing spondylitis synovial fluid.

Comment on this clonotype: Its antigen is as yet unknown.

One entry per CDR3 protein results from TCRdb running MiXCR on the 5' RACE reads. The profile shows around 450,000 distinct CDR3 sequences, roughly 26% of them singletons. Trimming took off 5 bases at V and 2 bases at J, with 13 bases between the two ends. There are 15 residues in the CDR3. Germline V gene lookup returns CDR1 MDHEN and CDR2 SYDVKM. The chain combines TRBV28 with TRBJ1-5; tentative D call: TRBD1 (6 bases). Source material: blood, either unsorted or a sorted T cell fraction (not recorded which). The TCR originated in a male donor with ankylosing spondylitis. CDR3 nucleotide sequence: TGTGCCAGCAGTCCCAGGGGCTTTGGCAATCAGCCCCAGCATTTT. This translates into CASSPRGFGNQPQHF.